This TCR beta chain was captured by sequencing in a study of blood T cells in healthy people across ages. J lost 0 bases, V lost 4 bases, and 6 bases had no gene match. There are 16 residues in the CDR3. Germline lookup yields CDR1 DFQATT and CDR2 SNEGSKA (reference sequence). This clonotype was seen a few times. Alongside a J-beta primer mix, a sample-barcoded 5' primer served in a second PCR lasting roughly 6 to 11 cycles. TCRdb redid the calling of the 5' RACE reads with MiXCR, one entry per CDR3 protein. The table has 750,000 to 950,000 distinct CDR3 sequences, about 48% seen once. The J gene is TRBJ2-7, the V gene TRBV20-1, with 13 bases lining up with TRBD2. Sequencing was done on a sample of blood. This TCR came from a man older than 75 in good health. CDR3 in amino acids: CSATGTSGASSYEQYF. CDR3 coding DNA: TGCAGTGCTACCGGGACTAGCGGGGCCAGCTCCTACGAGCAGTACTTC.